The 5 T cell receptor beta chains reported below all come from one sample, sequenced in a study of OX40 agonist ivuxolimab in advanced cancers. Using immunoSEQ multiplex PCR, the repertoire was profiled, and TCRdb retains in-frame clones only, with some absent. Of tens of thousands of clones listed, over 80% were seen once; the top ten hold 0.45% to 0.55%. This sample comprised CD4+ or CD8+ T cells sorted from blood, obtained in a trial of the OX40 agonist ivuxolimab. The receptors originated from an adult with an advanced solid tumor such as melanoma, head and neck, liver or kidney cancer.

This chain joins TRBV7-6 and TRBJ1-1; TRBD1 agrees at 8 bases. CDR1 is SGHVS, CDR2 FNYEAQ, per germline. The J segment lost 6 bases and the V segment lost 4 bases, leaving 1 base of the junction unmatched. The CDR3 is made up of 12 amino acids. This CDR3 is CASSSDRAEAFF. The CDR3 bases are TGTGCCAGCAGCTCGGACAGGGCTGAAGCTTTCTTT.

V and J are TRBV2 and TRBJ1-5; 8 nucleotides align to TRBD1. Germline assignment: CDR1 SNHLY and CDR2 FYNNEI. V lost 6 bases and J lost 6; bases outside the gene matches: 7. The CDR3 has 14 amino acids. The CDR3 sequence: CASSAGGSSQPQHF. The CDR3 nucleotides read TGTGCCAGCAGCGCAGGGGGCTCGAGTCAGCCCCAGCATTTT.

The genes are TRBV21-1 and TRBJ2-1. TRBV21-1 is described as a pseudogene. This CDR3 has 14 residues. CDR3 in amino acids: CASMGGCARNEQFF. The CDR3 DNA is TGTGCCAGCATGGGCGGATGTGCTAGGAATGAGCAGTTCTTC.

The chain employs TRBV29-1 and TRBJ2-5, with D unresolved. Germline V lookup: CDR1 SQVTM, CDR2 ANQGSEA. The CDR3 runs to 12 residues. Between the trimmed V and J ends, which lost 1 base and 1 base, there was a span of 4 bases. As DNA, the CDR3 is TGCAGCGTTGAAGGGGTCCAAGAGACCCAGTACTTC. Amino acid sequence: CSVEGVQETQYF.

The genes are TRBV11-2 and TRBJ2-3; TRBD2 agrees at 12 bases. The J segment lost 7 bases and the V segment lost 0 bases, leaving 5 bases of the junction unmatched. CDR3 length: 16 amino acids. The germline V gene encodes CDR1 SGHAT and CDR2 FQNNGV. CDR3 sequence: CASSLDPTSGGYTQYF. DNA for the CDR3: TGTGCCAGCAGCTTAGATCCAACTAGCGGGGGGTATACGCAGTATTTT.